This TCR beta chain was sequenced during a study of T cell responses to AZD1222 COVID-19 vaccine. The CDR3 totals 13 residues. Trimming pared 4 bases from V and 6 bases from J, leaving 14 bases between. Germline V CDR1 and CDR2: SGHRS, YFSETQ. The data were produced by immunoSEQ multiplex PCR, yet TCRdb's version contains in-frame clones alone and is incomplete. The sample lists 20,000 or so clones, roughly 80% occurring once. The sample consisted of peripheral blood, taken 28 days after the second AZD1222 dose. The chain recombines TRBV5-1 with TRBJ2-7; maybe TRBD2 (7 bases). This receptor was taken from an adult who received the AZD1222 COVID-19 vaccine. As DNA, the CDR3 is TGCGCCAGCAGCACTTGGGAGGGGGTCGAGCAGTACTTC. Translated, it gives CASSTWEGVEQYF.